One and the same sample provided the 17 T cell receptor beta chains below, sequenced in a study of T cells in Graves' hyperthyroidism and ophthalmopathy. RNA transcripts served as the template for amplifying TCR beta CDR3 regions. Primed by the HTBI set, a first-round RT-PCR was run on the TCR CDR3. One entry per CDR3 protein, called by TCRdb with MiXCR from the multiplex PCR reads. This table holds fewer than 250,000 distinct CDR3 sequences, approximately 16% found once. The material sequenced was blood. The receptors originated from a woman under 30 with Graves' ophthalmopathy.

The sample holds many counts of this clonotype. The chain uses TRBV19 and TRBJ2-1; 11 bases line up with TRBD2. V was clipped by 4 bases and J by 3 bases; unmatched bases: 2. CDR3 size: 15 residues. The germline gives CDR1 LNHDA, CDR2 SQIVND (reference sequence). The CDR3 nucleotides read TGTGCCAGTAGTAGAACTAGCGGGAGCTACAATGAGCAGTTCTTC. It is translated as CASSRTSGSYNEQFF.

This clonotype was seen ten or more times. The rearrangement joins TRBV6-5 to TRBJ2-7; 8 bases fit TRBD1. This CDR3 is built from 17 residues. In germline, CDR1 is MNHEY, CDR2 SVGAGI. V shed 0 bases and J 0 bases; nucleotides not matched to a gene: 7. Here the CDR3 reads CASSYSGTGSSSYEQYF. The CDR3 DNA reads as TGTGCCAGCAGTTACTCCGGGACAGGATCCAGCTCCTACGAGCAGTACTTC.

The chain carries TRBV28 and TRBJ1-3; D remains ambiguous. The germline CDR1 and CDR2 sequences are MDHEN and SYDVKM. The CDR3 is 11 amino acids. V shed 6 bases and J shed 4 bases, with 4 bases lying between them. CDR3 coding DNA: TGTGCCAGCAGGGAGGGAAACACCATATATTTT. Protein sequence: CASREGNTIYF. The full variable domain, completed using reference TRBV28 and TRBJ1-3, is DVKVTQSSRYLVKRTGEKVFLECVQDMDHENMFWYRQDPGLGLRLIYFSYDVKMKEKGDIPEGYSVSREKKERFSLILESASTNQTSMYLCASREGNTIYFGEGSWLTVV.

This clonotype was counted ten times or more. The V gene is TRBV7-2, the J gene TRBJ2-5; 9 bases are shared with TRBD1. The J call may not be correct, given that the DNA end is closer to TRBJ2-3. CDR3 length equals 13 residues. CDR1 and CDR2 (germline): SGHTA, FQGNSA. The CDR3 coding sequence is TGTGCCAGCAGCTTACGACAGGGGGAGACGCAGTATTTT. Protein: CASSLRQGETQYF.

This clonotype appeared many times. This chain joins TRBV20-1 and TRBJ2-7; TRBD1 aligns across 7 bases. Germline values: CDR1 DFQATT, CDR2 SNEGSKA (reference sequence). V lost 6 bases and J lost 3; bases outside the gene matches: 11. The CDR3 extends over 14 amino acids. In DNA form, the CDR3 reads TGCAGTGCCTCGGGGCAGGGGGTTGGCTACGAGCAGTACTTC. It yields the protein CSASGQGVGYEQYF.

This clonotype was picked up many times. CDR3 in DNA: TGTGCCAGCAGCTTGGGACTAGCGGTCACAGATACGCAGTATTTT. This translates into CASSLGLAVTDTQYF. The rearrangement links TRBV7-8 to TRBJ2-3; TRBD2 agrees at 11 bases. Unmatched junction bases numbered 1, after V lost 3 bases and J lost 2 bases. Germline values: CDR1 SGHVS, CDR2 FQNEAQ. The CDR3 runs to 15 residues.

This sequence joins TRBV28 and TRBJ2-5; perhaps TRBD2 as D (7 bases). The V gene's germline CDR1 is MDHEN and CDR2 SYDVKM. The CDR3 sequence is 15 residues long. Trimming removed 4 bases at V and 4 bases at J, with 16 bases between. The CDR3 DNA reads TGTGCCAGCAGTTACCGGACAGCGGGAACAGAGACCCAGTACTTC. Translated, it gives CASSYRTAGTETQYF. Full variable domain (rest looked up from reference TRBV28 and TRBJ2-5): DVKVTQSSRYLVKRTGEKVFLECVQDMDHENMFWYRQDPGLGLRLIYFSYDVKMKEKGDIPEGYSVSREKKERFSLILESASTNQTSMYLCASSYRTAGTETQYFGPGTRLLVL.

In its sample, this clonotype was seen many times. CDR3 protein: CASSLTGNTIYF. CDR3 coding DNA: TGTGCCAGCAGTTTAACTGGAAACACCATATATTTT. J is TRBJ1-3 and V is TRBV28; D remains unclear. CDR1 is MDHEN, CDR2 SYDVKM, per germline. This CDR3 is 12 amino acids long. The V end was cut by 2 bases, the J end by 2 bases, with 1 base between.

This clonotype was seen repeatedly, ten times or more. The chain uses TRBV4-1 and TRBJ2-5; D unresolved. The CDR3 covers 13 residues. Trimming removed 0 bases at V and 6 bases at J, with 8 bases between. Looked up from germline, CDR1 is MGHRA and CDR2 is YSYEKL. CDR3 bases: TGCGCCAGCAGCCAAGATCGCGAACAGACCCAGTACTTC. Translation: CASSQDREQTQYF.

In its sample, this clonotype was seen many times. The gene calls are TRBV5-4 and TRBJ2-5; 9 bases match TRBD2. V shed 0 bases and J 5 bases; nucleotides not matched to a gene: 11. The CDR3 loop spans 17 amino acids. The germline V gene encodes CDR1 SGHNT and CDR2 YYREEE (reference sequence). CDR3 sequence: CASSLGGVSGRRETQYF. The CDR3, as DNA: TGTGCCAGCAGCTTGGGGGGGGTTAGCGGGAGACGTGAGACCCAGTACTTC. Full variable domain (rest looked up from reference TRBV5-4 and TRBJ2-5): ETGVTQSPTHLIKTRGQQVTLRCSSQSGHNTVSWYQQALGQGPQFIFQYYREEENGRGNFPPRFSGLQFPNYSSELNVNALELDDSALYLCASSLGGVSGRRETQYFGPGTRLLVL.

This clonotype was counted ten times or more. The chain recombines TRBV6-1 with TRBJ1-1, with TRBD1 matching 7 bases. Germline V gives CDR1 MNHNS, CDR2 SASEGT. The CDR3 is 15 amino acids. Trimming at V came to 5 bases and at J to 4 bases, leaving 10 bases not matched to a gene. For the CDR3, the DNA is TGTGCCAGCAGTCACGGACAGGCCCGGGGCACTGAAGCTTTCTTT. Translation gives CASSHGQARGTEAFF.

Many counts were recorded for this clonotype. The rearrangement links TRBV20-1 to TRBJ1-2; 7 nucleotides align to TRBD1. Germline V gives CDR1 DFQATT, CDR2 SNEGSKA (reference sequence). This CDR3 is built from 15 residues. Trimming at V came to 0 bases and at J to 8 bases, leaving 12 bases not matched to a gene. The CDR3 DNA reads as TGCAGTGCTAGAGATCTAGAGGGGGCATTTGACGGCTACACCTTC. This codes for CSARDLEGAFDGYTF.

This clonotype was recorded many times. The V call is TRBV5-1, the J call TRBJ1-1; 7 nucleotides match TRBD1. With V trimmed by 0 bases and J by 0 bases, 5 bases remained unmatched. In germline, CDR1 is SGHRS, CDR2 YFSETQ. This CDR3 is 16 amino acids long. As DNA, the CDR3 is TGCGCCAGCAGCTTGGTCGGGACAGAGATGAACACTGAAGCTTTCTTT. The encoded protein is CASSLVGTEMNTEAFF.

The rearrangement links TRBV5-1 to TRBJ2-3, with D unclear. The CDR3 runs 15 residues. Trimming pared 0 bases from V and 6 bases from J, leaving 14 bases between. Germline-derived CDR1 and CDR2 are SGHRS and YFSETQ. CDR3 residues: CASSLALGRKDTQYF. As DNA, the CDR3 is TGCGCCAGCAGCTTGGCTTTAGGAAGGAAGGATACGCAGTATTTT.

This clonotype was detected many times. The chain employs TRBV11-2 and TRBJ1-2, with D possibly matching TRBD1 (5 bases). V lost 5 bases to trimming and J lost 4 bases, with 14 bases between them. Looked up from germline, CDR1 is SGHAT and CDR2 is FQNNGV. CDR3 length equals 14 residues. The CDR3 loop is CASSLGAAAYGYTF. In DNA, the CDR3 is TGTGCCAGCAGCCTCGGGGCCGCGGCCTATGGCTACACCTTC.

In this sample, this clonotype turned up many times. The chain recombines TRBV28 with TRBJ1-2; perhaps TRBD1 as D (5 bases). The V end was cut by 3 bases, the J end by 4 bases, with 9 bases between. Germline-derived CDR1 and CDR2 are MDHEN and SYDVKM. The CDR3 spans 13 residues. CDR3: CASSFRGGYGYTF. CDR3 DNA: TGTGCCAGCAGTTTTAGGGGAGGCTATGGCTACACCTTC.

This clonotype was recorded many times. This sequence joins TRBV30 and TRBJ2-7; D is ambiguous. Looked up from germline, CDR1 is GTSNPN and CDR2 is SVGIG (reference sequence). This CDR3 comprises 10 residues. V lost 5 bases and J 6 bases, leaving 8 bases between the germline ends. CDR3 amino acids: CAWGATEQYF. For the CDR3, the DNA is TGTGCCTGGGGCGCGACCGAGCAGTACTTC.